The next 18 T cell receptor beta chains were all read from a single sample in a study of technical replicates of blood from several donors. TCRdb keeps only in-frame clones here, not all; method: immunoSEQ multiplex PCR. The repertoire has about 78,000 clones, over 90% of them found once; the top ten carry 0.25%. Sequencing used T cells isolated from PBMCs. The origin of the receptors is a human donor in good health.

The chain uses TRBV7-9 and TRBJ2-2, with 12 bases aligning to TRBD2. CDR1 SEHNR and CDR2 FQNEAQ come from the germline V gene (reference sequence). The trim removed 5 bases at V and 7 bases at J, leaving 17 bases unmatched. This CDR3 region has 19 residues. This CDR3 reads CASSPALGGTSGSHGELFF. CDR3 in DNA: TGTGCCAGCAGCCCAGCCCTGGGGGGGACTAGCGGGTCGCACGGGGAGCTGTTTTTT.

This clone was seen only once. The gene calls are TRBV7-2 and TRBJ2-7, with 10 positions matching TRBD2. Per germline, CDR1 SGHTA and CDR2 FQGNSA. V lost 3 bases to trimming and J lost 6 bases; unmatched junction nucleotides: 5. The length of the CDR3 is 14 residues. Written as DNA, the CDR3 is TGTGCCAGCAGCTTTTACGGACTAGCGGCCGAGCAGTACTTC. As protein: CASSFYGLAAEQYF.

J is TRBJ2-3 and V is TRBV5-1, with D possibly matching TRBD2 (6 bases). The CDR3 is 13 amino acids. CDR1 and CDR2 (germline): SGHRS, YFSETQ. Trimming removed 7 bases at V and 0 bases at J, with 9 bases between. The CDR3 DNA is TGCGCCAGCGGCCGGGAGAGCACAGATACGCAGTATTTT. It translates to CASGRESTDTQYF.

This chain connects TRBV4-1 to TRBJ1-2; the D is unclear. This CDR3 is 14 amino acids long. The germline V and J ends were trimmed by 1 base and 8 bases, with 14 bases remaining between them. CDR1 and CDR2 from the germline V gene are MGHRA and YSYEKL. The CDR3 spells CASSQGVGGRGYTF. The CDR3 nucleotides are TGCGCCAGCAGCCAAGGGGTAGGTGGCAGGGGCTACACCTTC.

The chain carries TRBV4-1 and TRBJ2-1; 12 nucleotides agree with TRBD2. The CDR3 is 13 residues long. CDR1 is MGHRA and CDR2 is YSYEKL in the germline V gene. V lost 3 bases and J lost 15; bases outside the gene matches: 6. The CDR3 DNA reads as TGCGCCAGCAGCCAGGTCGGACTAGCGGGACCGTTCTTC. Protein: CASSQVGLAGPFF.

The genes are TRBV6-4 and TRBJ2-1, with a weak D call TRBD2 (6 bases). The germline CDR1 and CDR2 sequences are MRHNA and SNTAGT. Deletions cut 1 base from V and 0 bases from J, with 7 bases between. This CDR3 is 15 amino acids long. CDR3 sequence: CASSDYGGSYNEQFF. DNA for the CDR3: TGTGCCAGCAGTGACTACGGGGGCTCCTACAATGAGCAGTTCTTC.

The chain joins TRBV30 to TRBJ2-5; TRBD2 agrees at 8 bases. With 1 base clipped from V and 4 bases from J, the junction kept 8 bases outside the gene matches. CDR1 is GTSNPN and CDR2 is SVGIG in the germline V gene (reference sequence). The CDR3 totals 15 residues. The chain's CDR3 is CAWSEGLGISETQYF. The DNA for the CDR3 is TGTGCCTGGAGTGAGGGACTAGGGATTTCAGAGACCCAGTACTTC.

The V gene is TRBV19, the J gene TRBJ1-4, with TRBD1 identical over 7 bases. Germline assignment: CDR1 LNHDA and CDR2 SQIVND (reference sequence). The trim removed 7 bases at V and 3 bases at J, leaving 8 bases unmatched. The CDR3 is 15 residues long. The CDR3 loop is CASIPNRGSNEKLFF. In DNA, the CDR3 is TGTGCCAGTATCCCGAACAGGGGCTCTAATGAAAAACTGTTTTTT.

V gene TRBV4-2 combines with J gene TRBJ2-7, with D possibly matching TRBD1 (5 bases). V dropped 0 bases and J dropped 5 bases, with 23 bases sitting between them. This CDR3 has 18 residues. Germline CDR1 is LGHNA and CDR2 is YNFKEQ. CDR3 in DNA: TGTGCCAGCAGCCAAGACTCACCCAGGGTGTTGGGATTGCACGAGCAGTACTTC. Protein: CASSQDSPRVLGLHEQYF.

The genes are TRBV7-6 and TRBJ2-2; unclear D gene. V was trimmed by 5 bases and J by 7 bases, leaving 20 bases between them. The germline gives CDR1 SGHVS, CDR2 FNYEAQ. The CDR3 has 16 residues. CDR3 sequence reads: CASSRSTEFSLGELFF. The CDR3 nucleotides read TGTGCCAGCAGCCGTTCGACGGAGTTTAGTCTCGGGGAGCTGTTTTTT.

Here the CDR3 reads CASSAIAAPTYEQYF. The CDR3 DNA reads as TGTGCCAGCAGCGCGATAGCGGCGCCGACCTACGAGCAGTACTTC. The chain uses TRBV9 and TRBJ2-7, with a tentative D call TRBD2 (6 bases). This CDR3 is built from 15 residues. Deletions cut 3 bases from V and 2 bases from J, with 15 bases between. Germline V gene sequence: CDR1 SGDLS, CDR2 YYNGEE.

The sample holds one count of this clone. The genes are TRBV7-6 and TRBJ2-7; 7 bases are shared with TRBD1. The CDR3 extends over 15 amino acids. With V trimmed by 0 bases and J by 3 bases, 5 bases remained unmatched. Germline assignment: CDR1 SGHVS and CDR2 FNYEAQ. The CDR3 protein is CASSLAGQAVYEQYF. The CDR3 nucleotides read TGTGCCAGCAGCTTAGCAGGACAGGCCGTCTACGAGCAGTACTTC.

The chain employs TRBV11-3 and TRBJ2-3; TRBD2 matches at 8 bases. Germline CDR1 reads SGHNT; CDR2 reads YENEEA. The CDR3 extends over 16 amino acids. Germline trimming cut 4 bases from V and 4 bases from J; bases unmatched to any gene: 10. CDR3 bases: TGTGCCAGCAGCTCCCGGAGCGGGGGTCAACCAGATACGCAGTATTTT. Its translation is CASSSRSGGQPDTQYF. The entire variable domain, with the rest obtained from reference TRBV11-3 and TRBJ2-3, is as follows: EAGVVQSPRYKIIEKKQPVAFWCNPISGHNTLYWYLQNLGQGPELLIRYENEEAVDDSQLPKDRFSAERLKGVDSTLKIQPAELGDSAVYLCASSSRSGGQPDTQYFGPGTRLTVL.

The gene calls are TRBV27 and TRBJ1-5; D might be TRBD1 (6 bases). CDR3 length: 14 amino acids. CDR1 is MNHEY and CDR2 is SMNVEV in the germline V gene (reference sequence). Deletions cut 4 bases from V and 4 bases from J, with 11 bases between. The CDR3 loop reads CASSSWQGNQPQHF. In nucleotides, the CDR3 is TGTGCCAGCAGTTCGTGGCAGGGGAATCAGCCCCAGCATTTT.

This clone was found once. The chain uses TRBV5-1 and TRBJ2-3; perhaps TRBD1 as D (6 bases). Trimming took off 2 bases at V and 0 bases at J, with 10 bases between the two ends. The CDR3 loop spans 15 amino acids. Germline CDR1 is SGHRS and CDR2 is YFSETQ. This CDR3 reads CASSLQGGSTDTQYF. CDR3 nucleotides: TGCGCCAGCAGCTTACAGGGTGGGAGCACAGATACGCAGTATTTT.

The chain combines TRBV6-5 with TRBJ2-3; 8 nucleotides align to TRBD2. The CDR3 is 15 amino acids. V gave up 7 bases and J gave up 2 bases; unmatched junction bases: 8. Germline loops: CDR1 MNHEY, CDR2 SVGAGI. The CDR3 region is CASNPGGAYTDTQYF. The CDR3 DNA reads TGTGCCAGCAACCCCGGGGGGGCTTACACAGATACGCAGTATTTT.

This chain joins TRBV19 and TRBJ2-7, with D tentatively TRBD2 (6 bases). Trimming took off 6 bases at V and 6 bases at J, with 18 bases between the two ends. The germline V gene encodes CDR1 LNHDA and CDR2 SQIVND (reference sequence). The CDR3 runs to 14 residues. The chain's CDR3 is CASRGGSKRSEQYF. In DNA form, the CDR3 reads TGTGCCAGTAGAGGAGGGAGTAAGAGGTCCGAGCAGTACTTC.

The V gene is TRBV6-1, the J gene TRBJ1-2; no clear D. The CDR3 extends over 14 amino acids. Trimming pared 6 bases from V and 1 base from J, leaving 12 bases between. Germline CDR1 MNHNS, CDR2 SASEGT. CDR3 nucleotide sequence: TGTGCCAGCAGAAGACGGGGAGATAACTATGGCTACACCTTC. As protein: CASRRRGDNYGYTF.